This is a list of T cell receptor beta chains from one sample in a study of a mutant IDH1 vaccine in newly diagnosed glioma. TCRdb's table, derived via immunoSEQ multiplex PCR, lists solely in-frame clones and lacks some. The sample carries 37,000 or so clones, approximately 80% recorded once. No antigen is known for these receptors. Sample: PBMCs, taken from a glioma patient whose treatment included an IDH1 peptide vaccine. These receptors all stem from a man aged 25 to 45 with glioma. Each CDR3 is given with its conserved first and last residue. The D gene is left open where the match is weak. Expanded clones get a size class; other rows say once, few or many, or leave the size out.

j_call clone_size v_call d_call cdr3_aa cdr3_nt
TRBJ2-3 . TRBV5-1 TRBD2 CASTVIAGGTTDTQYF TGCGCCAGCACGGTGATAGCGGGAGGCACCACAGATACGCAGTATTTT
TRBJ1-1 few TRBV11-1 . CASSLEVGTEAFF TGTGCCAGCAGCTTAGAGGTGGGGACTGAAGCTTTCTTT
TRBJ1-2 . TRBV4-3 . CASSQVDSSPYGYTF TGCGCCAGCAGCCAAGTTGACAGCTCCCCCTATGGCTACACCTTC
TRBJ2-3 . TRBV12-5 TRBD1 CASGLAQGATTDTQYF TGTGCTAGTGGTTTGGCGCAGGGGGCGACCACAGATACGCAGTATTTT
TRBJ2-5 . TRBV5-1 TRBD1 CASSWGTGEGETQYF TGCGCCAGCAGCTGGGGGACAGGGGAAGGCGAGACCCAGTACTTC
TRBJ2-3 . TRBV5-6 . CASSFPVGSTWADTQYF TGTGCCAGCAGCTTCCCAGTTGGGTCAACGTGGGCAGATACGCAGTATTTT
TRBJ1-1 . TRBV29-1 TRBD1 CSVWDRGREAFF TGCAGCGTTTGGGACAGGGGTCGGGAAGCTTTCTTT
TRBJ2-1 . TRBV5-1 TRBD1 CASSLVPGQGDNEQFF TGCGCCAGCAGCTTGGTCCCCGGACAGGGAGACAATGAGCAGTTCTTC
TRBJ2-3 . TRBV5-5 . CASSLGQFLDTQYF TGTGCCAGCAGCTTAGGACAGTTTCTAGATACGCAGTATTTT
TRBJ1-2 . TRBV6-1 TRBD1 CASSEAPGGMAYGYTF TGTGCCAGCAGTGAAGCCCCAGGGGGTATGGCCTATGGCTACACCTTC
TRBJ1-1 once TRBV18 . CASSPESNTEAFF TGTGCCAGCTCACCGGAATCGAACACTGAAGCTTTCTTT
TRBJ2-2 few TRBV28 . CASSFQPMNTGELFF TGTGCCAGCAGTTTTCAACCAATGAACACCGGGGAGCTGTTTTTT
TRBJ1-2 . TRBV7-9 TRBD1 CASSSTGYPNYGYTF TGTGCCAGCAGCTCGACAGGGTACCCTAACTATGGCTACACCTTC
TRBJ1-1 . TRBV5-1 . CASSRGQQTNTEAFF TGCGCCAGCAGCAGGGGACAACAGACGAACACTGAAGCTTTCTTT
TRBJ2-5 . TRBV29-1 TRBD2 CSASGGSPQETQYF TGCAGCGCCTCTGGCGGGAGCCCCCAAGAGACCCAGTACTTC
TRBJ1-5 . TRBV23-1 . CASRPAQSNQPQHF TGCGCCAGCAGACCCGCTCAGAGCAATCAGCCCCAGCATTTT
TRBJ1-2 . TRBV27 . CASSSGVGYTF TGTGCCAGCAGTTCAGGGGTTGGCTACACCTTC